These 21 T cell receptor beta chains came from one sample sequenced in a study of T-cell reconstitution after alpha-beta-depleted transplantation in children (dated by TCRdb to about 2016). The library was made by PCR. The data were produced on an Illumina HiSeq 2500. Molecular barcoding was employed in the preparation of TCR libraries, with unique molecular identifiers being used to normalize TCRbeta repertoire quantification. TCRdb applied fastp at Q25 and MiXCR to the public reads, then kept only in-frame beta chains. Each CDR3 protein gets just one entry, which takes the most common genes and DNA from the rows behind it. Here the sample has about 480,000 distinct CDR3 sequences; approximately 12% occur a single time. The top ten hold 4.5% to 6% of the sample. Material: PBMCs from the stem cell graft donor, obtained from the stem cell graft. These receptors all come from a human donor who donated a stem cell graft to a child with combined immunodeficiency.

The chain combines TRBV5-1 with TRBJ2-7; the match to TRBD2 covers 8 bases. The CDR3 extends over 14 amino acids. The junction had 7 bases not matched to a gene; V was cut back by 3 bases and J by 5 bases. Germline assignment: CDR1 SGHRS and CDR2 YFSETQ. This chain's CDR3 is CASSWGTREDEQYF. The CDR3, as DNA: TGCGCCAGCAGCTGGGGGACTAGAGAGGACGAGCAGTACTTC.

The gene calls are TRBV2 and TRBJ1-5, with 7 bases fitting TRBD1. Germline V gene sequence: CDR1 SNHLY, CDR2 FYNNEI. V was pared by 4 bases and J by 7 bases, with 7 bases of the junction left unmatched. The length of the CDR3 is 14 residues. For the CDR3, the DNA is TGTGCCAGCAGTGTGGAGGGGGCGAACCAGCCCCAGCATTTT. Protein sequence: CASSVEGANQPQHF. Complete variable domain (other parts from reference TRBV2 and TRBJ1-5): EPEVTQTPSHQVTQMGQEVILRCVPISNHLYFYWYRQILGQKVEFLVSFYNNEISEKSEIFDDQFSVERPDGSNFTLKIRSTKLEDSAMYFCASSVEGANQPQHFGDGTRLSIL.

This clonotype has only a few counts. The chain uses TRBV20-1 and TRBJ2-6, with D perhaps TRBD1 (6 bases). This CDR3 has 17 residues. Germline CDR1 and CDR2: DFQATT and SNEGSKA (reference sequence). V was shortened by 2 bases and J by 1 base, with 15 bases between the two germline ends. This chain's CDR3 is CSARRTVAGSGANVLTF. CDR3 nucleotide sequence: TGCAGTGCTAGACGGACAGTCGCGGGTTCTGGGGCCAACGTCCTGACTTTC.

The rearrangement uses TRBV6-5 and TRBJ2-7; the D gene is possibly TRBD1 (5 bases). The V end lost 5 bases, the J end lost 4 bases, and 12 bases lay between the germline ends. CDR1 is MNHEY and CDR2 is SVGAGI in the germline V gene. CDR3 length: 13 residues. CDR3 loop: CASSNTQGYEQYF. The CDR3 DNA follows: TGTGCCAGCAGTAATACTCAGGGTTACGAGCAGTACTTC.

This chain joins TRBV5-1 and TRBJ2-1; D is unresolved. Germline V CDR1 and CDR2: SGHRS, YFSETQ. Trimming left V 1 base short and J 8 bases short, with 16 bases between. This CDR3 is 15 amino acids long. This CDR3 is CASSLRVTPGDEQFF. For the CDR3, the DNA is TGCGCCAGCAGCTTGAGGGTGACTCCGGGCGATGAGCAGTTCTTC.

The J gene is TRBJ1-4, the V gene TRBV25-1; the D is unclear. The CDR3 loop spans 15 amino acids. CDR1 is MGHDK, CDR2 SYGVNS, per germline. V lost 3 bases and J lost 7, with 15 bases in between. The CDR3 nucleotides are TGTGCCAGCAGTGAGCCGGGCCGTACTTCTGAAAAACTGTTTTTT. It codes for CASSEPGRTSEKLFF.

This clonotype was detected a few times. The gene calls are TRBV12-3 or TRBV12-4 and TRBJ2-1; 7 nucleotides match TRBD2. The CDR3 length is 16 residues. J lost 3 bases, V lost 6 bases, and 11 bases had no gene match. In DNA, the CDR3 is TGTGCCAGCAGGCCCCCCGGGGGGTTAGGCTACAATGAGCAGTTCTTC. Encoded protein: CASRPPGGLGYNEQFF.

The chain recombines TRBV6-2 or TRBV6-3 with TRBJ2-3, with a possible D match to TRBD2 (6 bases). The V end was cut by 6 bases, the J end by 5 bases, with 12 bases between. Germline V gene data show CDR1 as MNHEY and CDR2 as SVGEGT. This CDR3 comprises 13 residues. The CDR3: CASSRGTEDTQYF. The CDR3 nucleotides read TGTGCCAGCAGCCGAGGGACTGAAGATACGCAGTATTTT.

This clonotype was recorded many times. V gene TRBV27 combines with J gene TRBJ2-7; D is unresolved. CDR1 is MNHEY, CDR2 SMNVEV, per germline (reference sequence). This CDR3 spans 14 amino acids. Trimming took off 0 bases at V and 0 bases at J, with 6 bases between the two ends. The CDR3 sequence is CASSLSYSSYEQYF. DNA for the CDR3: TGTGCCAGCAGTTTATCGTACAGCTCCTACGAGCAGTACTTC.

The CDR3 region is CASSPGGVLAKNIQYF. As DNA, the CDR3 is TGTGCCAGCAGCCCCGGGGGGGTCTTAGCCAAAAACATTCAGTACTTC. The rearrangement uses TRBV6-1 and TRBJ2-4; TRBD2 matches 8 bases. CDR1 is MNHNS and CDR2 is SASEGT in the germline V gene. The CDR3 consists of 16 residues. The junction had 7 bases not matched to a gene; V was cut back by 6 bases and J by 0 bases.

A remark on this clonotype: One end of the junction fails to match germline, which may point to a read error. The rearrangement joins TRBV7-6 to TRBJ1-5; D not certain. This CDR3 region has 15 residues. Looked up from germline, CDR1 is SGHVS and CDR2 is FNYEAQ. This chain's CDR3 is CASTLEQISNQPQHF. The CDR3 DNA sequence: TGTGCCAGCACCTTAGAGCAGATTAGCAATCAGCCCCAGCATTTT. The full variable domain, rest sourced from reference TRBV7-6 and TRBJ1-5, is GAGVSQSPRYKVTKRGQDVALRCDPISGHVSLYWYRQALGQGPEFLTYFNYEAQQDKSGLPNDRFSAERPEGSISTLTIQRTEQRDSAMYRCASTLEQISNQPQHFGDGTRLSIL.

The V call is TRBV3-1, the J call TRBJ2-2; the D is unclear. The CDR3 contains 12 residues. V dropped 7 bases and J dropped 7 bases, with 10 bases sitting between them. CDR1 and CDR2 from the germline V gene are LGHDT and YNNKEL (reference sequence). The chain's CDR3 is CASKLGNGELFF. Written as DNA, the CDR3 is TGTGCCAGCAAGTTGGGGAACGGGGAGCTGTTTTTT. Full variable domain (rest looked up from reference TRBV3-1 and TRBJ2-2): DTAVSQTPKYLVTQMGNDKSIKCEQNLGHDTMYWYKQDSKKFLKIMFSYNNKELIINETVPNRFSPKSPDKAHLNLHINSLELGDSAVYFCASKLGNGELFFGEGSRLTVL.

Only a few counts were recorded for this clonotype. The chain is built from TRBV3-1 and TRBJ2-3; TRBD2 agrees at 8 bases. This CDR3 has 14 amino acids. Losses at the gene ends were 7 bases for V and 3 bases for J; bases not matched to a gene: 6. Germline values: CDR1 LGHDT, CDR2 YNNKEL (reference sequence). The CDR3 nucleotides are TGTGCCAGCACCGCTAGCGGGCGAACAGATACGCAGTATTTT. This sequence encodes CASTASGRTDTQYF.

In this sample, this clonotype turned up many times. This chain joins TRBV7-2 and TRBJ2-3, with a possible D match to TRBD2 (5 bases). This CDR3 comprises 16 residues. V was clipped by 3 bases and J by 0 bases, with 13 bases between them. Per germline, CDR1 SGHTA and CDR2 FQGNSA. The CDR3 loop reads CASSLGSPTSTDTQYF. CDR3 sequence (DNA): TGTGCCAGCAGCTTGGGGAGTCCCACTAGCACAGATACGCAGTATTTT.

For the CDR3, the DNA is TGTGCCAGCTCGGCGGGGCCAGGAGGGCAGCCCCAGCATTTT. Translating it yields CASSAGPGGQPQHF. The chain combines TRBV18 with TRBJ1-5; D may be TRBD1 (5 bases). Trimming shortened V by 6 bases and J by 7 bases, and 16 bases separated the two germline ends. This CDR3 is built from 14 residues. Germline V CDR1 and CDR2: KGHSH, LQKENI.

This clonotype has more than one count but fewer than ten. The V gene is TRBV29-1, the J gene TRBJ2-6, with 8 bases identical to TRBD1. The CDR3 is 17 residues long. Trimming cost V 8 bases and J 0 bases; bases outside gene matches: 12. Per the germline V gene, CDR1 is SQVTM and CDR2 is ANQGSEA. The CDR3 loop is CSPQTGTGSSGANVLTF. In DNA form, the CDR3 reads TGCAGCCCCCAGACCGGGACAGGAAGCTCTGGGGCCAACGTCCTGACTTTC.

This clonotype was seen a few times. The chain combines TRBV11-1 with TRBJ2-7; D is unclear. CDR1 is SGHAT, CDR2 FQDESV, per germline (reference sequence). The CDR3 is 12 residues long. Trimming stripped 5 bases from V and 4 bases from J, with 9 bases between. The CDR3 loop reads CASSARFYEQYF. CDR3 nucleotide sequence: TGTGCCAGCAGCGCCCGATTTTACGAGCAGTACTTC.

This clonotype was seen more than once but under ten times. The chain couples TRBV30 to TRBJ1-1; D gene unclear. Germline loops: CDR1 GTSNPN, CDR2 SVGIG (reference sequence). This CDR3 has 11 residues. V lost 2 bases to trimming and J lost 5 bases, with 6 bases between them. This CDR3 is CAWSRVTEAFF. The CDR3 DNA reads as TGTGCCTGGAGTCGGGTGACTGAAGCTTTCTTT. The variable domain in full, completed from reference TRBV30 and TRBJ1-1, reads SQTIHQWPATLVQPVGSPLSLECTVEGTSNPNLYWYRQAAGRGLQLLFYSVGIGQISSEVPQNLSASRPQDRQFILSSKKLLLSDSGFYLCAWSRVTEAFFGQGTRLTVV.

The rearrangement uses TRBV4-1 and TRBJ2-7, with 7 bases fitting TRBD2. The CDR3 sequence is 18 residues long. Losses at the gene ends were 0 bases for V and 5 bases for J; bases not matched to a gene: 16. Per germline, CDR1 MGHRA and CDR2 YSYEKL. The CDR3 DNA reads as TGCGCCAGCAGCCAAGATCCCTTCGCCTGGCAAGCGGGGAACGAGCAGTACTTC. Translating gives CASSQDPFAWQAGNEQYF.

This clonotype appeared many times. The rearrangement links TRBV27 to TRBJ1-2, with a tentative D call TRBD1 (5 bases). CDR1 and CDR2 from the germline V gene are MNHEY and SMNVEV (reference sequence). CDR3 length: 13 residues. Trimming pared 2 bases from V and 7 bases from J, leaving 11 bases between. CDR3 DNA sequence: TGTGCCAGCAGTTTACAGGGACGGGGTGGCTACACCTTC. Encoded protein: CASSLQGRGGYTF.

A few counts support this clonotype. V and J are TRBV12-3 or TRBV12-4 and TRBJ2-7, with D possibly matching TRBD1 (6 bases). The CDR3 length is 16 residues. Trimming pared 3 bases from V and 2 bases from J, leaving 17 bases between. CDR3 bases: TGTGCCAGCAGTTTTCTGCGGGCAGGGGCGACCTACGAGCAGTACTTC. Translation gives CASSFLRAGATYEQYF.